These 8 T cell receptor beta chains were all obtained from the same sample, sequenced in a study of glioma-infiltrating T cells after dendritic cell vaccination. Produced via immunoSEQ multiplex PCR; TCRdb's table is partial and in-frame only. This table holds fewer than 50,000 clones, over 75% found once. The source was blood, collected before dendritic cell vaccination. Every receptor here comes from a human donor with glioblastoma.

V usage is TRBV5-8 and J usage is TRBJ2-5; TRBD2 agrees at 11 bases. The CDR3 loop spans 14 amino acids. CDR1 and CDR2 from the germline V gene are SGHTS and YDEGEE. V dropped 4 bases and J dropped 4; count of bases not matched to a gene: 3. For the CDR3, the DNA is TGTGCCAGCAGCCGCGGGACTAGCGGAGAGACCCAGTACTTC. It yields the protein CASSRGTSGETQYF.

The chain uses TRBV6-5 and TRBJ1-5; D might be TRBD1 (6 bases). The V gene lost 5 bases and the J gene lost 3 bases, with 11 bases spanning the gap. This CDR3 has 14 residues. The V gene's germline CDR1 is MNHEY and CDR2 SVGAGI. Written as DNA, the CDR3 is TGTGCCAGCAGTCCTCAGGGGTACAATCAGCCCCAGCATTTT. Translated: CASSPQGYNQPQHF.

The CDR3 spells CASRAGTDSNQPQHF. The DNA of the CDR3 is TGTGCCAGCAGGGCCGGGACAGATAGCAATCAGCCCCAGCATTTT. The J gene is TRBJ1-5, the V gene TRBV5-4, with TRBD1 matching over 7 bases. The CDR3 totals 15 residues. Germline values: CDR1 SGHNT, CDR2 YYREEE (reference sequence). The J segment lost 0 bases and the V segment lost 5 bases, leaving 5 bases of the junction unmatched.

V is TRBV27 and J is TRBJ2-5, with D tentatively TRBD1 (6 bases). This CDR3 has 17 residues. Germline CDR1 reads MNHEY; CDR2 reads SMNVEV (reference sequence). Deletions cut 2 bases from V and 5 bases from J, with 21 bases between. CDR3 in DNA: TGTGCCAGCAGTTTACGAAGTCGGGGCAGGGGTGCGGAGACCCAGTACTTC. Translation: CASSLRSRGRGAETQYF.

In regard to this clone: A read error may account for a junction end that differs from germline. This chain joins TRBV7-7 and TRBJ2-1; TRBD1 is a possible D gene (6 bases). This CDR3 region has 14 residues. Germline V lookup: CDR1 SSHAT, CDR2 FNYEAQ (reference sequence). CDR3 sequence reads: CASSLAQGNNEQFF. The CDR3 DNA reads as TGTGCTAGCAGCTTAGCACAGGGTAACAATGAGCAGTTCTTC.

CDR3 in amino acids: CASRHGNVGVYNEQFF. The DNA for the CDR3 is TGCGCCAGCAGGCATGGCAACGTCGGAGTTTACAATGAGCAGTTCTTC. The chain couples TRBV5-1 to TRBJ2-1; D not certain. The V end was cut by 5 bases, the J end by 4 bases, with 19 bases between. The V gene's germline CDR1 is SGHRS and CDR2 YFSETQ. There are 16 residues in the CDR3.

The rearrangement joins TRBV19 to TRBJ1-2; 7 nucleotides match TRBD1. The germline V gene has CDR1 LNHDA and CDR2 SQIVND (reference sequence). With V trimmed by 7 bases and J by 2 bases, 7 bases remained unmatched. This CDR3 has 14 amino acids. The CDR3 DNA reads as TGTGCCAGTACCCGGACAGGACAAAACTATGGCTACACCTTC. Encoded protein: CASTRTGQNYGYTF.

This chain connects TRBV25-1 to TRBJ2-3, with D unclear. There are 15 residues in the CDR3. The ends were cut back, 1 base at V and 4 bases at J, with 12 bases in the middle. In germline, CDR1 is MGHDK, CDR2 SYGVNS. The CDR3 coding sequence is TGTGCCAGCAGTGAATCAAAACAGATGTCAGATACGCAGTATTTT. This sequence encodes CASSESKQMSDTQYF.